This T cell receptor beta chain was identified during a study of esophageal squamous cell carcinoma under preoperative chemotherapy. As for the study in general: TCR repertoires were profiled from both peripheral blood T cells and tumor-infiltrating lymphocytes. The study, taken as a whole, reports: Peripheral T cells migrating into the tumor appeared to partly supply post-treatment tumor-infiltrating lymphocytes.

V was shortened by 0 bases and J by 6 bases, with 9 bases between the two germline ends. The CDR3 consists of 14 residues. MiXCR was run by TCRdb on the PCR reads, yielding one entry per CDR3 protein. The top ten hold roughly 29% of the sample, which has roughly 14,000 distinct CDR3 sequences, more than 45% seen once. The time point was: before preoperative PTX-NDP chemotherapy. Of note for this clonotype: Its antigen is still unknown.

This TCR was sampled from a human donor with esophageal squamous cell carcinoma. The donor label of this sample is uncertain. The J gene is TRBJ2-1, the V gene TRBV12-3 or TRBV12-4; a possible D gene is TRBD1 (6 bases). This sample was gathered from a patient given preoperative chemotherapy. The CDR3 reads CASSLAGARNEQFF. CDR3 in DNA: TGTGCCAGCAGTTTAGCGGGGGCTCGCAATGAGCAGTTCTTC.